Listed below are T cell receptor beta chains from one sample, sequenced in a study of blood T cell repertoires in COVID-19. Method: immunoSEQ multiplex PCR; TCRdb's copy keeps in-frame clones and lacks some. The sample has around 320,000 clones; nearly 90% are singletons. What was sequenced was PBMCs or T cells enriched from blood (not recorded which). These receptors came from a woman younger than 30 with acute COVID-19. The CDR3 runs from the conserved cysteine through the conserved F or W. Fields, in order: J gene, V gene, D gene, clone size, CDR3 DNA, CDR3 protein. The D gene is left open where the match is weak. A clone size is listed for some rows: how often the clone was seen (once, few, many), or a class if it is expanded.

TRBJ1-2 TRBV3-1/TRBV3-2 . once TGTGCCAGCAGCCAAGTACTGACAGCAAACTATGGCTACACCTTC CASSQVLTANYGYTF
TRBJ1-6 TRBV28 . once TGTGCCAGCAGTTTGGGGAGCTCCTATAATTCACCCCTCCACTTT CASSLGSSYNSPLHF
TRBJ1-5 TRBV7-2 . . TGTGCCAGCAGCTATGGGGCGGAGCCCCAGCATTTT CASSYGAEPQHF
TRBJ1-1 TRBV18 TRBD1 . TGTGCCAGCTCACGACAGGGCACTGAAGCTTTCTTT CASSRQGTEAFF
TRBJ1-3 TRBV11-3 . once TGTGCCAGCAGCTTAGCAGTGTTCGGGGGTCCTACCGGCCCTGGAAACACCATATATTTT CASSLAVFGGPTGPGNTIYF
TRBJ2-1 TRBV5-1 TRBD2 . TGCGCCAGCAGCTTGACTAGCGGGTTCTCCAATGAGCAGTTCTTC CASSLTSGFSNEQFF
TRBJ1-1 TRBV28 . once TGTGCCAGCAACACGGGAAACACTGAAGCTTTCTTT CASNTGNTEAFF
TRBJ2-2 TRBV19 TRBD1 . TGTGCCAGTAGGGGACAGGCGTCGAACACCGGGGAGCTGTTTTTT CASRGQASNTGELFF
TRBJ2-7 TRBV27 TRBD1 . TGTGCCAGCAACACTCGCAGGGGGACAGCCTCCTACGAGCAGTACTTC CASNTRRGTASYEQYF
TRBJ2-1 TRBV28 . once TGTGCCAGCAATGTTCCGAGGGGGTTAAATCAGTTCTTC CASNVPRGLNQFF
TRBJ2-1 TRBV18 . . TGTGCCAGCTCACCGCGGACAGAAATGGGTAACAATGAGCAGTTCTTC CASSPRTEMGNNEQFF
TRBJ2-7 TRBV7-9 TRBD1 . TGTGCCAGCAGCCCCCGACAGGGTAGCTACGAGCAGTACTTC CASSPRQGSYEQYF
TRBJ2-5 TRBV9 . . TGTGCCAGCAGCATTAAGAGCGGGCAGGCGGAGACCCAGTACTTC CASSIKSGQAETQYF
TRBJ1-1 TRBV9 TRBD1 few TGTGCCAGCAGCTCCGGACAGGGGGCCACTGAAGCTTTCTTT CASSSGQGATEAFF
TRBJ1-1 TRBV5-1 TRBD1 . TGCGCCAGCGGAAGGCAGGGGGCGGACACTGAAGCTTTCTTT CASGRQGADTEAFF
TRBJ1-2 TRBV4-1 TRBD1 . TGCGCCAGCAGCCAAGAAGGAGGGGGCAAATATAACTATGGCTACACCTTC CASSQEGGGKYNYGYTF
TRBJ2-1 TRBV9 . . TGTGCCAGCAGCGTTGGGGCAAGCTCCTACAATGAGCAGTTCTTC CASSVGASSYNEQFF
TRBJ2-3 TRBV28 . . TGTGCCAGCAGTTCTCCCGGGACAGATACGCAGTATTTT CASSSPGTDTQYF
TRBJ1-1 TRBV18 . . TGTGCCAGCTCACCCCAGGACAGCCTATTTTGGAACACTGAAGCTTTCTTT CASSPQDSLFWNTEAFF
TRBJ2-5 TRBV18 TRBD1 . TGTGCCAGCTCACCGATCGGACAGGGCGGAGAGACCCAGTACTTC CASSPIGQGGETQYF
TRBJ2-3 TRBV3-1/TRBV3-2 . . TGTGCCAGCAGCCGGGAGACGGATACGCAGTATTTT CASSRETDTQYF
TRBJ2-1 TRBV27 TRBD1 . TGTGCCAGCAGTTCCATACAGGGGGCCGCCTACAATGAGCAGTTCTTC CASSSIQGAAYNEQFF
TRBJ2-1 TRBV3-1/TRBV3-2 TRBD1 . TGTGCCAGCAGCCGACAGGGGGCCGCCTACAATGAGCAGTTCTTC CASSRQGAAYNEQFF
TRBJ1-1 TRBV27 . . TGTGCCAGCAGTCAGCGATTTTACACCTTTACTGAAGCTTTCTTT CASSQRFYTFTEAFF
TRBJ1-6 TRBV6-6 TRBD1 . TGTGCCAGCAGTTCCTCGGCGGGCAGGGGGGAGTCACCCCTCCACTTT CASSSSAGRGESPLHF
TRBJ1-2 TRBV30 . . TGTGCCTGGAGCAGGGCAGGGGATGGCTACACCTTC CAWSRAGDGYTF
TRBJ2-3 TRBV2 TRBD2 . TGTGCCAGCATCGGCGGGAGATTCCCAGATACGCAGTATTTT CASIGGRFPDTQYF